Below, one TCR beta chain is given with its context. Its antigen is currently unknown. Other nucleotide sequences in the sample specify the same CDR3. This specimen comes from a study of cytomegalovirus exposure and HLA in healthy donors. Findings of the study overall: Most of the CMV-associated TCR beta chains (in a later analysis) appeared to be HLA-restricted.

The CDR3 spans 13 residues. CDR1 MNHEY and CDR2 SVGAGI come from the germline V gene. V was cut by 5 bases and J by 9 bases, with 11 bases left in between. PCR amplification relied on 60 Vbeta primers (plus 13 Jbeta primers). Using immunoSEQ multiplex PCR, the repertoire was profiled, and TCRdb retains in-frame clones only, with some absent. The sample records roughly 55,000 clones, about three quarters being singletons. The receptor was isolated from a female donor in good health and CMV-seronegative. The V and J genes are TRBV6-5 and TRBJ1-6, with D possibly being TRBD1 (5 bases). Sequencing was done on a sample of PBMCs. CDR3 in amino acids: CASSQGISSPLHF. CDR3 nucleotide sequence: TGTGCCAGCAGTCAGGGAATCAGTTCACCCCTCCACTTT.